The 2 T cell receptor beta chains listed next were all sequenced from one sample in a study of T cell clonality in common variable immunodeficiency. Generated by immunoSEQ multiplex PCR, the TCRdb table keeps only in-frame clones and is missing some. This sample carries 35,000 to 55,000 clones, none of them present only once. The sequencing input was peripheral blood mononuclear cells. The receptors were sampled from a person aged 18 to 70 in good health.

The table lists this clone with many counts. The read ends 3 residues before the CDR3 terminus; that terminus is restored from the germline J gene. This chain links TRBV10-3 with TRBJ2-7; no clear D. The CDR3 sequence is 17 residues long. V was trimmed by 0 bases and J by 0 bases, leaving 15 bases between them. Germline V lookup: CDR1 ENHRY, CDR2 SYGVKD. The CDR3 is CAISESLVGPSSYEQYF. Partial CDR3 DNA: TGTGCCATCAGTGAGTCATTGGTAGGGCCGAGCTCCTACGAG.

This clone was counted at least ten times. The read terminates 3 residues ahead of where the CDR3 ends, so the germline J gene completes it. V and J are TRBV18 and TRBJ1-5; 9 bases are a match to TRBD1. This CDR3 comprises 14 residues. The V gene end was trimmed by 5 bases and the J gene end by 4 bases; junction bases not matched to a gene: 3. Per the germline V gene, CDR1 is KGHSH and CDR2 is LQKENI. CDR3: CASSATGGNQPQHF. Partial CDR3 DNA: TGTGCCAGCTCAGCGACAGGGGGTAATCAGCCC.